This TCR beta chain was profiled in a study of T-cell reconstitution after alpha-beta-depleted transplantation in children. Germline V gene lookup returns CDR1 MNHEY and CDR2 SMNVEV (reference sequence). The CDR3 length is 9 residues. V was trimmed by 9 bases and J by 8 bases, leaving 5 bases between them. A few counts support this clonotype. This sample's TCRbeta library carried unique molecular identifier barcodes. TCRdb re-called the PCR reads through MiXCR, storing one row per CDR3 protein. Found here are approximately 210,000 distinct CDR3 sequences, just over 14% of them singletons; the top ten hold under 15%.

The specimen comprised PBMCs from the stem cell graft donor, sampled from the stem cell graft. This chain joins TRBV27 and TRBJ2-4; no reliable D call. This TCR derives from a human donor who donated a stem cell graft to a child with acute lymphoblastic leukemia. The CDR3 DNA reads TGTGCCAGACTCGACATTCAGTACTTC. It specifies CARLDIQYF.